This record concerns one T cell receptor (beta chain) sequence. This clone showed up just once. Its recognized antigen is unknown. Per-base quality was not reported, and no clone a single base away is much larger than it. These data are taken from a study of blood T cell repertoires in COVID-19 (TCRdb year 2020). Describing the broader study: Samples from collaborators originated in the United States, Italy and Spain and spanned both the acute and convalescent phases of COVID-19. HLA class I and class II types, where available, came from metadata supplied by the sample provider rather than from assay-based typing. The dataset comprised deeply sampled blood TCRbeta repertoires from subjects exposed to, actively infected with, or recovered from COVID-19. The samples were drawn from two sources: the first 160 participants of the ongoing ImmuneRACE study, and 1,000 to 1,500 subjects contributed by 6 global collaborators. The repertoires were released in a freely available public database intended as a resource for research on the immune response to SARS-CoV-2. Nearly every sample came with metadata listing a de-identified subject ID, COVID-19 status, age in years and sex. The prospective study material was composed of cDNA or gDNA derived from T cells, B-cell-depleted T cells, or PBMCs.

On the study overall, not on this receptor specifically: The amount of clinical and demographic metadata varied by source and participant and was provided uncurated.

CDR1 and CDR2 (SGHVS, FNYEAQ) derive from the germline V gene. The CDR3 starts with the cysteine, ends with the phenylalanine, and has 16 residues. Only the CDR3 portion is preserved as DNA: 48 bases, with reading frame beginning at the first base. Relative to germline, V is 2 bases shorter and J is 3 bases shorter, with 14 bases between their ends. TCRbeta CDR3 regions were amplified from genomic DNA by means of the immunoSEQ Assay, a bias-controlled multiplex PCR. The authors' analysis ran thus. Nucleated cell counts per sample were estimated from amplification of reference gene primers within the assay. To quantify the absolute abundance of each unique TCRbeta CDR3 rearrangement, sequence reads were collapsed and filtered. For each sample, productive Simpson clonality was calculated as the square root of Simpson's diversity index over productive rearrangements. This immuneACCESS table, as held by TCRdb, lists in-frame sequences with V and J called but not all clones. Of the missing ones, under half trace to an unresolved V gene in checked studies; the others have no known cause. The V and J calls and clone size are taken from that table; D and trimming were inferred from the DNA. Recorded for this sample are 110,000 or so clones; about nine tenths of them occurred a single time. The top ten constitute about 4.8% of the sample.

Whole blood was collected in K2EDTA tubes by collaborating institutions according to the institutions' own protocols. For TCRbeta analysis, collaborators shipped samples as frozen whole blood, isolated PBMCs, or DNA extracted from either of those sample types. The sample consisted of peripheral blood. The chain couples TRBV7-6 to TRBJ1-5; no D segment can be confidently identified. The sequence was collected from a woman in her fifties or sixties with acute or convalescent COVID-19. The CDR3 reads CASSLSAGRVNQPQHF. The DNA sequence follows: TGTGCCAGCAGCTTATCCGCGGGGAGGGTCAATCAGCCCCAGCATTTT.